This T cell receptor beta chain was profiled in a study of STAT3 mutations in large granular lymphocyte leukemia. Study observations and caveats: At least one immunodominant TCR beta clonotype appeared in every T-cell large granular lymphocyte leukemia patient.

Sequencing used immunoSEQ multiplex PCR; TCRdb keeps in-frame clones, though not all of them. The data hold 15,000 or so clones, with more than 65% observed a single time. The ends were cut back, 0 bases at V and 3 bases at J, with 7 bases in the middle. The CDR3 length is 13 residues. Per the germline V gene, CDR1 is SGHRS and CDR2 is YFSETQ. On this clone: Its target is unknown.

V and J are TRBV5-1 and TRBJ2-7; D uncertain. The TCR originated in a man aged 55 to 70 with T-cell large granular lymphocyte leukemia. Some clones in this sample may be carry-over from other donors' samples. Material: peripheral blood mononuclear cells. As DNA, the CDR3 is TGCGCCAGCAGCTTGGACGGGCTCTACGAGCAGTACTTC. It specifies CASSLDGLYEQYF.